This is a list of T cell receptor beta chains from one sample in a study of blood T cell repertoires in COVID-19. Clones were sequenced by immunoSEQ multiplex PCR, and TCRdb holds only the in-frame ones, with some missing. Among 200,000 to 250,000 clones, approximately 83% were seen once, and the ten largest hold around 6%. Sequencing used peripheral blood. The receptors shown here come from a human donor in a cohort sampled during active COVID-19. The CDR3 runs from the conserved cysteine through the conserved F or W. Fields, in order: D gene, V gene, J gene, clone size, CDR3 protein, CDR3 DNA. D genes are given only for firm matches. A clone size is listed for some rows: how often the clone was seen (once, few, many), or a class if it is expanded.

D: TRBD1
V: TRBV4-2
J: TRBJ2-3
size: once
CDR3: CASSQEGQGSRGTQYF
DNA: TGTGCCAGCAGCCAAGAAGGACAGGGGTCCAGAGGTACGCAGTATTTT

D: TRBD2
V: TRBV9
J: TRBJ2-1
size: few
CDR3: CASSPITSGGANEQFF
DNA: TGTGCCAGCAGCCCCATCACTAGCGGGGGGGCCAATGAGCAGTTCTTC

D: NA
V: TRBV27
J: TRBJ2-1
size: NA
CDR3: CASSFQVENNEQFF
DNA: TGTGCCAGCAGTTTTCAAGTGGAGAACAATGAGCAGTTCTTC

D: TRBD2
V: TRBV10-2
J: TRBJ2-7
size: NA
CDR3: CATEGVSGGYEQYF
DNA: TGCGCCACCGAGGGTGTGTCGGGGGGGTACGAGCAGTACTTC

D: TRBD2
V: TRBV4-2
J: TRBJ2-7
size: NA
CDR3: CASSHPGTSDTYEQYF
DNA: TGTGCCAGCAGCCATCCCGGGACTAGCGACACCTACGAGCAGTACTTC

D: TRBD1
V: TRBV3-1/TRBV3-2
J: TRBJ2-1
size: NA
CDR3: CASSLQGEYYNEQFF
DNA: TGTGCCAGCAGCCTTCAGGGGGAATACTACAATGAGCAGTTCTTC

D: NA
V: TRBV21-1
J: TRBJ2-2
size: once
CDR3: CASSKVKLRRQPGELFF
DNA: TGTGCCAGCAGCAAAGTCAAGCTTCGGCGGCAGCCCGGGGAGCTGTTTTTT

D: NA
V: TRBV19
J: TRBJ1-1
size: few
CDR3: CASSLTGSTEAFF
DNA: TGTGCCAGTAGTTTAACAGGGTCCACTGAAGCTTTCTTT

D: NA
V: TRBV2
J: TRBJ2-7
size: NA
CDR3: CASSDDQGYEQYF
DNA: TGTGCCAGCAGTGACGACCAGGGCTACGAGCAGTACTTC

D: TRBD1
V: TRBV11-2
J: TRBJ2-7
size: NA
CDR3: CASSALRGTGAHYEQYF
DNA: TGTGCCAGCAGCGCCCTGAGGGGGACAGGGGCTCACTACGAGCAGTACTTC

D: NA
V: TRBV5-8
J: TRBJ2-6
size: once
CDR3: CASSLQGYTSGANVLTF
DNA: TGTGCCAGCAGCTTACAGGGATATACCTCTGGGGCCAACGTCCTGACTTTC

D: TRBD1
V: TRBV5-1
J: TRBJ2-7
size: NA
CDR3: CASSFGTGDYEQYF
DNA: TGCGCCAGCAGCTTCGGGACAGGGGACTACGAGCAGTACTTC

D: NA
V: TRBV4-2
J: TRBJ2-3
size: once
CDR3: CASSTHLQGYGDTQYF
DNA: TGTGCCAGCAGCACGCACCTCCAGGGGTATGGAGATACGCAGTATTTT

D: NA
V: TRBV19
J: TRBJ2-2
size: NA
CDR3: CASSKLYGAGNTGELFF
DNA: TGTGCCAGTAGTAAACTCTATGGGGCAGGGAACACCGGGGAGCTGTTTTTT

D: NA
V: TRBV4-2
J: TRBJ2-1
size: NA
CDR3: CASSQDRPDEQFF
DNA: TGTGCCAGCAGCCAAGACAGGCCGGATGAGCAGTTCTTC

D: NA
V: TRBV5-1
J: TRBJ1-1
size: NA
CDR3: CASSLDTAQNTEAFF
DNA: TGCGCCAGCAGCTTGGATACAGCCCAGAACACTGAAGCTTTCTTT

D: TRBD1
V: TRBV24-1
J: TRBJ1-1
size: few
CDR3: CATRDRENTEAFF
DNA: TGTGCCACTCGGGACAGGGAAAACACTGAAGCTTTCTTT

D: TRBD2
V: TRBV9
J: TRBJ2-2
size: NA
CDR3: CASSGIAGAAGELFF
DNA: TGTGCCAGCAGCGGGATAGCGGGAGCCGCCGGGGAGCTGTTTTTT

D: NA
V: TRBV2
J: TRBJ1-1
size: NA
CDR3: CASNGAGVGTEAFF
DNA: TGTGCCAGCAACGGGGCAGGGGTAGGGACTGAAGCTTTCTTT

D: NA
V: TRBV6-4
J: TRBJ2-7
size: NA
CDR3: CATPDSYSSYEQYF
DNA: TGTGCCACCCCGGACAGCTATAGCTCCTACGAGCAGTACTTC

D: NA
V: TRBV2
J: TRBJ2-5
size: NA
CDR3: CASSTDQETQYF
DNA: TGTGCCAGCAGCACAGATCAAGAGACCCAGTACTTC

D: TRBD1
V: TRBV29-1
J: TRBJ1-1
size: NA
CDR3: CSVEGFSGTGYSMNTEAFF
DNA: TGCAGCGTTGAAGGGTTTTCCGGGACAGGATATTCTATGAACACTGAAGCTTTCTTT

D: TRBD2
V: TRBV3-1/TRBV3-2
J: TRBJ2-5
size: NA
CDR3: CASSQDSGGYQETQYF
DNA: TGTGCCAGCAGCCAAGATAGCGGGGGGTACCAAGAGACCCAGTACTTC

D: NA
V: TRBV27
J: TRBJ2-5
size: NA
CDR3: CASSQGGYQETQYF
DNA: TGTGCCAGCAGTCAGGGGGGTTACCAAGAGACCCAGTACTTC

D: TRBD1
V: TRBV28
J: TRBJ2-7
size: NA
CDR3: CASSWGTARGTYEQYF
DNA: TGTGCCAGCAGTTGGGGGACAGCTCGGGGCACCTACGAGCAGTACTTC

D: TRBD1
V: TRBV9
J: TRBJ1-1
size: NA
CDR3: CASSRGRDRALVNTEAFF
DNA: TGTGCCAGCAGCCGAGGTAGGGACAGGGCCCTTGTTAACACTGAAGCTTTCTTT

D: TRBD1
V: TRBV25-1
J: TRBJ1-2
size: NA
CDR3: CASSGMMAGGGYTF
DNA: TGTGCCAGCAGTGGTATGATGGCAGGGGGCGGCTACACCTTC